The 25 T cell receptor beta chains below all came from one sample that was sequenced in a study of blood T cell repertoires in COVID-19. Produced via immunoSEQ multiplex PCR; TCRdb's table is partial and in-frame only. The repertoire consists of about 82,000 clones, with around 78% occurring once and the leading ten covering roughly a third. The sequenced material came from peripheral blood. These receptor sequences come from a man between 60 and 70 years old with COVID-19, enrolled during active disease.

The chain employs TRBV5-1 and TRBJ1-4; 8 bases agree with TRBD1. Germline assignment: CDR1 SGHRS and CDR2 YFSETQ. With 0 bases clipped from V and 6 bases from J, the junction kept 4 bases outside the gene matches. CDR3 length equals 15 residues. The CDR3 coding sequence is TGCGCCAGCAGCTTGGAGGGACAGGCACATGAAAAACTGTTTTTT. It translates to CASSLEGQAHEKLFF.

The chain employs TRBV5-1 and TRBJ2-2; the D gene is possibly TRBD1 (5 bases). The CDR3 extends over 14 amino acids. Trimming took 5 bases from V and 4 from J, leaving 12 bases between them. Germline V lookup: CDR1 SGHRS, CDR2 YFSETQ. The CDR3 DNA reads as TGCGCCAGCAGACCTACAGGACCCACCGGGGAGCTGTTTTTT. Translated: CASRPTGPTGELFF.

This clone was recorded a few times. V gene TRBV6-2 or TRBV6-3 combines with J gene TRBJ2-3; 8 positions agree with TRBD1. The CDR3 loop spans 14 amino acids. With 5 bases clipped from V and 5 bases from J, the junction kept 6 bases outside the gene matches. Per germline, CDR1 MNHEY and CDR2 SVGEGT. CDR3 residues: CASSLGQDVDTQYF. The CDR3 DNA is TGTGCCAGCAGTCTGGGACAGGATGTAGATACGCAGTATTTT.

The chain uses TRBV5-4 and TRBJ1-1, with 9 bases matching TRBD1. The germline V gene encodes CDR1 SGHNT and CDR2 YYREEE (reference sequence). The CDR3 loop spans 14 amino acids. Trimming cost V 4 bases and J 4 bases; bases outside gene matches: 5. The CDR3 DNA reads as TGTGCCAGCAGCGGCCCGACAGGGGGCACTGAAGCTTTCTTT. The encoded protein is CASSGPTGGTEAFF.

V usage is TRBV12-5 and J usage is TRBJ1-1, with a possible D match to TRBD1 (5 bases). The germline gives CDR1 LGHNT, CDR2 FRNRAP. Trimming shortened V by 1 base and J by 6 bases, and 15 bases separated the two germline ends. The CDR3 runs to 15 residues. DNA of the CDR3: TGTGCTAGTGGTTTGGATGGGGCTTTGGGCGCTGAAGCTTTCTTT. Amino acids: CASGLDGALGAEAFF.

As to this clone: The sample holds other DNA sequences that translate to the same CDR3. The CDR3 here is CASSQEARQETQYF. CDR3 coding DNA: TGTGCCAGCAGCCAAGAGGCCCGACAAGAGACCCAGTACTTC. The chain combines TRBV4-2 with TRBJ2-5, with D hard to call. Germline V CDR1 and CDR2: LGHNA, YNFKEQ. There are 14 residues in the CDR3. Trimming shortened V by 0 bases and J by 2 bases, and 7 bases separated the two germline ends.

The genes are TRBV11-3 and TRBJ2-1; 7 bases line up with TRBD2. Germline V gene lookup returns CDR1 SGHNT and CDR2 YENEEA. The CDR3 consists of 14 residues. Germline trimming cut 5 bases from V and 3 bases from J; bases unmatched to any gene: 4. CDR3 in amino acids: CASSIGRFYNEQFF. Here the CDR3 DNA reads TGTGCCAGCAGCATCGGGAGGTTCTACAATGAGCAGTTCTTC.

The chain uses TRBV9 and TRBJ1-4, with 10 bases that match TRBD1. Looked up from germline, CDR1 is SGDLS and CDR2 is YYNGEE. The CDR3 runs 16 residues. V trimming: 3 bases; J trimming: 8 bases; junction bases outside the gene matches: 10. The CDR3 here is CASSGTGTGAVEKLFF. The CDR3 nucleotides are TGTGCCAGCAGCGGTACTGGGACAGGGGCAGTGGAAAAACTGTTTTTT.

V and J are TRBV11-3 and TRBJ2-1, with 12 bases identical to TRBD2. This CDR3 spans 14 amino acids. After removal of 10 bases from V and 5 bases from J, the junction contained 6 bases not matched to a gene. Germline loops: CDR1 SGHNT, CDR2 YENEEA. The CDR3 DNA follows: TGTGCCACTCTGACTAGCGGGAGAGACAATGAGCAGTTCTTC. It specifies CATLTSGRDNEQFF.

Of note for this clone: A much larger clonotype is one base distant, so this may be a read error. The same CDR3 can be traced to other DNA sequences in this sample. The chain has TRBV5-5 and TRBJ2-3, with TRBD2 matching 7 bases. The length of the CDR3 is 16 residues. Germline V gene sequence: CDR1 SGHKS, CDR2 YYEKEE (reference sequence). CDR3 loop: CPRSLGGGGRALPGYF. As DNA, the CDR3 is TGTCCCCGCAGCTTGGGTGGGGGGGGGAGGGCCCTCCCTGGGTATTTT.

The genes are TRBV3-1 (or the pseudogene TRBV3-2) and TRBJ1-2, with 7 positions matching TRBD1. From germline, CDR1 is LGHDT and CDR2 YNNKEL (reference sequence). The trim removed 0 bases at V and 8 bases at J, leaving 12 bases unmatched. The CDR3 is made up of 16 amino acids. The CDR3 sequence is CASSQERTGEVEGYTF. The CDR3 DNA reads as TGTGCCAGCAGCCAAGAAAGAACAGGGGAGGTCGAGGGCTACACCTTC.

The chain links TRBV10-3 to TRBJ2-1; 12 bases match TRBD1. The CDR3 consists of 17 residues. Trimming removed 10 bases from V and 7 bases from J; junction bases left unmatched: 17. Germline assignment: CDR1 ENHRY and CDR2 SYGVKD. The CDR3 reads CATYQGGQGALLNEQFF. The CDR3 nucleotides are TGTGCCACCTACCAAGGGGGACAGGGGGCTCTGTTAAATGAGCAGTTCTTC.

This clone occurred once. This chain joins TRBV19 and TRBJ1-1; D ambiguous. In germline, CDR1 is LNHDA, CDR2 SQIVND (reference sequence). The CDR3 covers 14 residues. Trimming cost V 6 bases and J 1 base, with 12 bases left between them. This CDR3 reads CASRLVERNTEAFF. The CDR3 DNA is TGTGCCAGTAGGCTTGTGGAGAGGAACACTGAAGCTTTCTTT.

The chain is built from TRBV2 and TRBJ2-3; D gene ambiguous. V shed 11 bases and J shed 0 bases, with 15 bases lying between them. The length of the CDR3 is 14 residues. Germline V gene lookup returns CDR1 SNHLY and CDR2 FYNNEI. The CDR3 DNA reads TGTGCCCTGCTCACGGGTGCTAGCACAGATACGCAGTATTTT. Protein: CALLTGASTDTQYF. Based on the CDR3 plus reference TRBV2 and TRBJ2-3, the full variable domain is EPEVTQTPSHQVTQMGQEVILRCVPISNHLYFYWYRQILGQKVEFLVSFYNNEISEKSEIFDDQFSVERPDGSNFTLKIRSTKLEDSAMYFCALLTGASTDTQYFGPGTRLTVL.

In this sample, this clone turned up a few times. This rearrangement joins TRBV7-2 to TRBJ1-5; the match to TRBD1 covers 7 bases. The junction had 6 bases not matched to a gene; V was cut back by 3 bases and J by 7 bases. This CDR3 has 14 amino acids. Looked up from germline, CDR1 is SGHTA and CDR2 is FQGNSA. Written as DNA, the CDR3 is TGTGCCAGCAGCTTCGACAGGGATGGCCAGCCCCAGCATTTT. It specifies CASSFDRDGQPQHF.

This chain links TRBV14 with TRBJ1-1; D gene ambiguous. The germline V gene encodes CDR1 SGHDN and CDR2 FVKESK. Trimming cost V 0 bases and J 8 bases, with 7 bases left between them. The CDR3 contains 12 residues. CDR3 in amino acids: CASSQEQFEAFF. In DNA, the CDR3 is TGTGCCAGCAGCCAAGAACAGTTCGAAGCTTTCTTT. Supplemented by reference TRBV14 and TRBJ1-1, the full variable domain reads EAGVTQFPSHSVIEKGQTVTLRCDPISGHDNLYWYRRVMGKEIKFLLHFVKESKQDESGMPNNRFLAERTGGTYSTLKVQPAELEDSGVYFCASSQEQFEAFFGQGTRLTVV.

The chain recombines TRBV27 with TRBJ1-2; a weak D match, TRBD1 (5 bases). This CDR3 has 12 residues. Trimming removed 2 bases at V and 7 bases at J, with 8 bases between. Germline-derived CDR1 and CDR2 are MNHEY and SMNVEV (reference sequence). For the CDR3, the DNA is TGTGCCAGCAGTTTACGGGGGGGTGGCTACACCTTC. It yields the protein CASSLRGGGYTF.

The chain carries TRBV12-5 and TRBJ2-2, with TRBD2 matching 11 bases. The CDR3 length is 17 residues. The J segment lost 7 bases and the V segment lost 0 bases, leaving 7 bases of the junction unmatched. Germline CDR1 reads LGHNT; CDR2 reads FRNRAP. The CDR3 DNA follows: TGTGCTAGTGGTTTGGTACGACTAGCGGGAATGGTCGGGGAGCTGTTTTTT. This translates into CASGLVRLAGMVGELFF.

This chain joins TRBV6-2 or TRBV6-3 and TRBJ2-1, with no clear D. The CDR3 covers 13 residues. Germline V gene lookup returns CDR1 MNHEY and CDR2 SVGEGT. Trimming removed 5 bases from V and 0 bases from J, with 5 bases in between. The CDR3 region is CASSLSSYNEQFF. In DNA, the CDR3 is TGTGCCAGCAGTCTCAGCTCCTACAATGAGCAGTTCTTC.

The rearrangement uses TRBV3-1 (or the pseudogene TRBV3-2) and TRBJ2-1, with a weak D call TRBD1 (6 bases). Trimming removed 9 bases at V and 6 bases at J, with 9 bases between. The CDR3 has 11 amino acids. Germline lookup yields CDR1 LGHDT and CDR2 YNNKEL (reference sequence). The CDR3 sequence is CASKGVNEQFF. DNA for the CDR3: TGTGCCAGTAAGGGGGTCAATGAGCAGTTCTTC.

The CDR3 region has the DNA TGCGCCAGCAGCTTGGTAGGAGGGCAGAAAGGGACCCAGTACTTC. It codes for CASSLVGGQKGTQYF. The chain recombines TRBV5-1 with TRBJ2-5; D perhaps matches TRBD2 (6 bases). The CDR3 consists of 15 residues. CDR1 SGHRS and CDR2 YFSETQ come from the germline V gene. Trimming pared 0 bases from V and 7 bases from J, leaving 16 bases between.

The V call is TRBV9, the J call TRBJ2-2; TRBD2 might be the D (6 bases). The CDR3 extends over 17 amino acids. Trimming left V 0 bases short and J 1 base short, with 13 bases between. Per germline, CDR1 SGDLS and CDR2 YYNGEE. CDR3 sequence (DNA): TGTGCCAGCAGCGTAGATGATAGCGGAAGGAACACCGGGGAGCTGTTTTTT. Translation: CASSVDDSGRNTGELFF.

This chain connects TRBV6-6 to TRBJ1-4; possible D gene TRBD1, 5 bases. V dropped 6 bases and J dropped 13 bases, with 12 bases sitting between them. Germline V gives CDR1 MNHNY, CDR2 SVGAGI (reference sequence). The CDR3 loop spans 11 amino acids. The DNA for the CDR3 is TGTGCCAGCAGCATTCAGGGCGGACTGTTTTTT. This codes for CASSIQGGLFF.

The V gene is TRBV19, the J gene TRBJ1-3, with 12 bases matching TRBD1. The CDR3 runs 16 residues. In germline, CDR1 is LNHDA, CDR2 SQIVND (reference sequence). Trimming took 7 bases from V and 0 from J; bases not matched to a gene: 4. This CDR3 is CASIGTGGRSGNTIYF. CDR3 DNA sequence: TGTGCCAGTATCGGGACAGGGGGCCGCTCTGGAAACACCATATATTTT.

The rearrangement joins TRBV5-1 to TRBJ1-4, with D hard to call. This CDR3 contains 15 residues. Germline assignment: CDR1 SGHRS and CDR2 YFSETQ. V was clipped by 0 bases and J by 4 bases, with 10 bases between them. The CDR3 is CASSLGASGNEKLFF. In DNA, the CDR3 is TGCGCCAGCAGCTTGGGGGCCTCTGGTAATGAAAAACTGTTTTTT.